Shown below are 27 T cell receptor beta chains from a single sample sequenced in a study of cytomegalovirus exposure and HLA in healthy donors. The repertoire was sequenced with immunoSEQ multiplex PCR; TCRdb's copy has only in-frame clones and lacks some. The data contain roughly 330,000 clones, roughly nine tenths of them singletons. The sequencing sample was made of PBMCs. The source of these receptors is a woman aged 25 to 39 in good health and CMV-seropositive.

The chain has TRBV2 and TRBJ2-5; the D gene is possibly TRBD1 (5 bases). CDR1 and CDR2 from the germline V gene are SNHLY and FYNNEI. V was pared by 2 bases and J by 5 bases, with 15 bases between. The CDR3 extends over 15 amino acids. CDR3 nucleotide sequence: TGTGCCAGCAGTGAATCGATGGGGCCTGTGGAGACCCAGTACTTC. It codes for CASSESMGPVETQYF.

This clone came up once. This chain joins TRBV5-1 and TRBJ2-6; 7 positions match TRBD1. J gave up 0 bases and V 0 bases, and 3 bases lay outside the gene matches. The length of the CDR3 is 17 residues. Germline V gene lookup returns CDR1 SGHRS and CDR2 YFSETQ. DNA for the CDR3: TGCGCCAGCAGCTTGGCGGGACAGATCTCTGGGGCCAACGTCCTGACTTTC. Translated, it gives CASSLAGQISGANVLTF.

The gene calls are TRBV28 and TRBJ2-2; 7 nucleotides agree with TRBD1. Germline V gene data show CDR1 as MDHEN and CDR2 as SYDVKM. This CDR3 is built from 14 residues. The ends lost 10 bases at V and 0 bases at J; junction bases unmatched: 5. The CDR3 here is CATTGDTNTGELFF. CDR3 DNA sequence: TGTGCCACAACAGGGGACACGAACACCGGGGAGCTGTTTTTT.

Here the CDR3 DNA reads TGTGCCAGCAGCCCCGGACAGGGGGCCTACAATGAGCAGTTCTTC. It yields the protein CASSPGQGAYNEQFF. The rearrangement joins TRBV5-8 to TRBJ2-1, with TRBD1 identical over 10 bases. The CDR3 is 15 residues long. Unmatched junction bases numbered 3, after V lost 4 bases and J lost 2 bases. Germline CDR1 reads SGHTS; CDR2 reads YDEGEE.

This chain joins TRBV5-4 and TRBJ1-2; D is unclear. The CDR3 has 13 amino acids. Trimming shortened V by 0 bases and J by 7 bases, and 10 bases separated the two germline ends. Germline loops: CDR1 SGHNT, CDR2 YYREEE (reference sequence). Here the CDR3 DNA reads TGTGCCAGCAGCTTGGAGGGTTCTTTTGGCTACACCTTC. It encodes CASSLEGSFGYTF. Drawing the rest from reference TRBV5-4 and TRBJ1-2, the complete variable domain is ETGVTQSPTHLIKTRGQQVTLRCSSQSGHNTVSWYQQALGQGPQFIFQYYREEENGRGNFPPRFSGLQFPNYSSELNVNALELDDSALYLCASSLEGSFGYTFGSGTRLTVV.

In this sample, this clone turned up once. The chain couples TRBV4-2 to TRBJ1-1; a possible D gene is TRBD1 (6 bases). Germline V gene sequence: CDR1 LGHNA, CDR2 YNFKEQ. Trimming left V 6 bases short and J 4 bases short, with 18 bases between. The CDR3 consists of 15 residues. The CDR3 DNA reads TGTGCCAGCAGTCCCGGGGGCCCGCGAGGCACTGAAGCTTTCTTT. Protein product: CASSPGGPRGTEAFF.

This sequence joins TRBV6-6 and TRBJ1-5; 9 bases agree with TRBD1. Germline CDR1 is MNHNY and CDR2 is SVGAGI (reference sequence). CDR3 length equals 16 residues. V dropped 6 bases and J dropped 6; count of bases not matched to a gene: 12. The CDR3 protein is CASSETGQGLSQPQHF. Written as DNA, the CDR3 is TGTGCCAGCAGCGAAACGGGACAGGGACTTAGTCAGCCCCAGCATTTT.

This clone occurred a few times. This chain connects TRBV6-5 to TRBJ1-1, with no clear D. The CDR3 contains 11 residues. Germline V gives CDR1 MNHEY, CDR2 SVGAGI. V lost 6 bases, J lost 3 bases, and 5 bases lay in between. In DNA form, the CDR3 reads TGTGCCAGCAGGCAGTACACTGAAGCTTTCTTT. Protein: CASRQYTEAFF.

This sequence joins TRBV27 and TRBJ2-3, with D possibly TRBD2 on 5 matching bases. This CDR3 contains 14 residues. Trimming stripped 4 bases from V and 2 bases from J, with 10 bases between. Germline CDR1 reads MNHEY; CDR2 reads SMNVEV (reference sequence). Here the CDR3 DNA reads TGTGCCAGCAGTTACTACGGGGACACAGATACGCAGTATTTT. Translated: CASSYYGDTDTQYF.

The rearrangement links TRBV23-1 to TRBJ1-1; D gene unclear. TRBV23-1 is given ORF status, its function remaining uncertain. CDR3 size: 13 residues. The V gene lost 6 bases and the J gene lost 1 base, with 9 bases spanning the gap. The CDR3 coding sequence is TGCGCCAGCAGAGGACTGCCGAACACTGAAGCTTTCTTT. Amino acid sequence: CASRGLPNTEAFF.

The chain combines TRBV28 with TRBJ2-7; D is perhaps TRBD1 or TRBD2 (5 bases each). CDR1 is MDHEN, CDR2 SYDVKM, per germline. Trimming left V 2 bases short and J 4 bases short, with 15 bases between. This CDR3 has 15 residues. CDR3 sequence: CASSLEGSGLYEQYF. The CDR3 coding sequence is TGTGCCAGCAGTTTAGAGGGGTCCGGGTTATACGAGCAGTACTTC.

This chain links TRBV19 with TRBJ1-5, with D maybe TRBD1 (5 bases). This CDR3 region has 14 residues. V lost 6 bases and J lost 7, with 16 bases in between. Per the germline V gene, CDR1 is LNHDA and CDR2 is SQIVND (reference sequence). The CDR3 bases are TGTGCCAGTAGGACTCAGGGTATTGGCCAGCCCCAGCATTTT. Protein product: CASRTQGIGQPQHF.

The V and J genes are TRBV4-3 and TRBJ1-2, with 7 bases fitting TRBD1. Per the germline V gene, CDR1 is LGHNA and CDR2 is YSLEER. V shed 4 bases, J shed 2 bases, and the junction held 1 base outside the gene matches. This CDR3 comprises 13 residues. Here the CDR3 reads CASSLGQNYGYTF. The CDR3 coding sequence is TGCGCCAGCAGCCTGGGACAGAACTATGGCTACACCTTC.

The sample holds one count of this clone. The chain joins TRBV7-2 to TRBJ2-2; 7 bases agree with TRBD2. CDR3 length: 15 amino acids. The V gene end was trimmed by 6 bases and the J gene end by 5 bases; junction bases not matched to a gene: 9. The germline V gene encodes CDR1 SGHTA and CDR2 FQGNSA. The CDR3 loop reads CASRDPGGRTGELFF. The CDR3 coding sequence is TGTGCCAGCAGGGATCCCGGGGGGAGGACCGGGGAGCTGTTTTTT.

The rearrangement joins TRBV2 to TRBJ2-1, with D possibly being TRBD1 (5 bases). The V end was cut by 7 bases, the J end by 1 base, with 11 bases between. Germline lookup yields CDR1 SNHLY and CDR2 FYNNEI. The CDR3 runs to 14 residues. The CDR3 spells CASNVQGSYNEQFF. CDR3 coding DNA: TGTGCCAGCAACGTCCAGGGTTCCTACAATGAGCAGTTCTTC.

J is TRBJ1-5 and V is TRBV7-6; D remains unclear. CDR3 length equals 12 residues. The germline V and J ends were trimmed by 8 bases and 1 base, with 6 bases remaining between them. From germline, CDR1 is SGHVS and CDR2 FNYEAQ. CDR3 nucleotides: TGTGCCAGCGGAGACAGCAATCAGCCCCAGCATTTT. It yields the protein CASGDSNQPQHF.

The rearrangement joins TRBV28 to TRBJ2-7; D is undetermined. V lost 7 bases, J lost 6 bases, and 10 bases lay in between. This CDR3 contains 11 residues. Per germline, CDR1 MDHEN and CDR2 SYDVKM. The CDR3 sequence is CASIGLSEQYF. The DNA for the CDR3 is TGTGCCAGCATAGGGTTATCCGAGCAGTACTTC.

This chain connects TRBV4-1 to TRBJ1-6; 8 bases align to TRBD1. Germline V gene sequence: CDR1 MGHRA, CDR2 YSYEKL. The CDR3 extends over 15 amino acids. Losses at the gene ends were 5 bases for V and 10 bases for J; bases not matched to a gene: 10. This chain's CDR3 is CASSLPTGERSPLHF. In nucleotides, the CDR3 is TGCGCCAGCAGCTTGCCGACAGGGGAAAGATCACCCCTCCACTTT.

CDR3 protein: CSATAISEQYF. In nucleotides, the CDR3 is TGCAGCGCCACCGCAATCTCCGAGCAGTACTTC. The V and J genes are TRBV29-1 and TRBJ2-7; D is undetermined. Per the germline V gene, CDR1 is SQVTM and CDR2 is ANQGSEA. There are 11 residues in the CDR3. Trimming cost V 7 bases and J 6 bases, with 13 bases left between them.

The genes are TRBV12-1 and TRBJ1-5. TRBV12-1 is deemed a pseudogene. The CDR3 runs 12 residues. Here the CDR3 reads CASSQSNQPQHF. The CDR3 nucleotides read TGTGCCAGCAGCCAATCTAATCAGCCCCAGCATTTT.

This rearrangement joins TRBV9 to TRBJ1-5; D is possibly TRBD1 (6 bases). The CDR3 sequence is 15 residues long. Germline V CDR1 and CDR2: SGDLS, YYNGEE. V lost 3 bases to trimming and J lost 1 base, with 11 bases between them. CDR3 bases: TGTGCCAGCAGCGGGGGGCTAGCGAGCAATCAGCCCCAGCATTTT. It specifies CASSGGLASNQPQHF.

This rearrangement joins TRBV19 to TRBJ2-1; D remains unclear. The CDR3 length is 13 residues. Trimming removed 2 bases at V and 8 bases at J, with 10 bases between. CDR1 is LNHDA and CDR2 is SQIVND in the germline V gene (reference sequence). The CDR3: CASSILVGDEQFF. The CDR3 region has the DNA TGTGCCAGTAGTATACTAGTTGGTGATGAGCAGTTCTTC. The full variable domain, in which reference TRBV19 and TRBJ2-1 provide the parts outside the CDR3, is DGGITQSPKYLFRKEGQNVTLSCEQNLNHDAMYWYRQDPGQGLRLIYYSQIVNDFQKGDIAEGYSVSREKKESFPLTVTSAQKNPTAFYLCASSILVGDEQFFGPGTRLTVL.

The chain combines TRBV10-3 with TRBJ1-6; D not resolved. V gave up 0 bases and J gave up 6 bases, with 6 bases separating them. From germline, CDR1 is ENHRY and CDR2 SYGVKD. The CDR3 runs 14 residues. CDR3 amino acids: CAISESASNSPLHF. The CDR3, as DNA: TGTGCCATCAGTGAGTCGGCAAGTAATTCACCCCTCCACTTT.

This clone was detected only a few times. V and J are TRBV15 and TRBJ1-6; perhaps TRBD1 as D (6 bases). This CDR3 is 15 amino acids long. Germline V lookup: CDR1 LNHNV, CDR2 YYDKDF (reference sequence). Trimming stripped 8 bases from V and 5 bases from J, with 16 bases between. CDR3 sequence reads: CATAQGRGDNSPLHF. The CDR3 region has the DNA TGTGCCACCGCCCAGGGGAGGGGTGATAATTCACCCCTCCACTTT.

The V and J genes are TRBV27 and TRBJ2-7, with 9 bases that match TRBD2. Trimming at V came to 6 bases and at J to 2 bases, leaving 11 bases not matched to a gene. CDR3 size: 16 residues. CDR1 MNHEY and CDR2 SMNVEV come from the germline V gene (reference sequence). The CDR3 here is CASSRYSGRVAYEQYF. In DNA form, the CDR3 reads TGTGCCAGCAGCCGTTATAGCGGGAGAGTCGCCTACGAGCAGTACTTC.

V and J are TRBV29-1 and TRBJ2-1, with a tentative D call TRBD1 (5 bases). The CDR3 runs to 12 residues. The V end lost 6 bases, the J end lost 6 bases, and 12 bases lay between the germline ends. Germline V CDR1 and CDR2: SQVTM, ANQGSEA. The chain's CDR3 is CSVDTGTNEQFF. The CDR3 nucleotides read TGCAGCGTGGATACAGGTACCAATGAGCAGTTCTTC.

Here the CDR3 DNA reads TGTGCCAGCAGCTTGCGGTCTAGTTCCTACGAGCAGTACTTC. This sequence encodes CASSLRSSSYEQYF. This rearrangement joins TRBV7-6 to TRBJ2-7; no reliable D call. The CDR3 has 14 amino acids. With 3 bases removed from V and 1 base from J, the gap between germline ends came to 10 bases. Per germline, CDR1 SGHVS and CDR2 FNYEAQ.